This note documents a single T cell receptor (beta chain) sequence. Its antigen is currently not known. No much larger clone exists at a distance of one base, and base qualities are not known. The library was built by means of the immunoSEQ multiplex PCR assay. For most patients, genomic DNA was isolated with the Qiagen DNeasy Blood and Tissue Kit and sent frozen to Adaptive Biotechnologies for TCR sequencing. For most patients, genomic DNA was subjected to high-throughput TCR-beta CDR3 sequencing by Adaptive Biotechnologies. The paper's processing steps were these. Adaptive's ImmunoSEQ software was the source of the TCR sequencing data for about 17 patients, while three other patients were processed with MiXCR and VDJtools. CD4 versus CD8 sorting errors were corrected by removing sequences found in both subsets at a frequency ratio below 5:1. Because the origin of CDR3 nucleotide sequences shared between donor and recipient could not be assigned, those sequences were removed. Alloreactive clones required at least 2-fold expansion over unstimulated cells and minimum CFSE-low frequency of 0.002% (template counts) or 0.001% (read counts). Clones detected in sequenced pre-transplant spleen, lymph node, or MLR CFSE-low populations of the donor or recipient were defined as mappable. Cumulative frequency of alloreactive clones was calculated as a percentage of all sequences weighted by copy number. Held by TCRdb, this immuneACCESS table contains in-frame sequences only and omits some clones. Under half of the omission traces to an unresolved V gene where checked; the cause of the rest is unknown. Clone size and V and J calls were adopted from that table, with D and trimming inferred from the DNA. This sample comprises more than 100,000 clones, 93% of them detected only once. More than 0.95% of the sample is in the top ten clones.

The meaning of the sample's time point label: cells obtained before transplantation from donor or recipient. CD3+CD4+ and CD3+CD8+ populations were FACS-sorted from unstimulated pre-transplant donor and recipient cells taken from spleen or lymph nodes. The germline V gene sets CDR1 to LGHNT and CDR2 to FRNRAP. Taken from cysteine to phenylalanine, the CDR3 has 14 residues. The retained sequence is limited to the CDR3, 42 bases, with the frame set at the first base. Trimming removed 4 bases from V and 5 bases from J, leaving 14 bases between the germline ends. This entry is derived from a study of graft-versus-host responses after intestinal transplantation (dated by TCRdb to the early 2020s). In terms of the full investigation: The transplants that recipients got were multivisceral, liver-intestinal, or isolated intestinal. All recipients received anti-thymocyte globulin induction followed by maintenance tacrolimus and steroids for 3 to 4 years. Graft-versus-host and host-versus-graft alloreactive T cell clones were tracked in the graft, circulation and bone marrow after intestinal transplantation using bulk TCR-beta CDR3 sequencing. Alloreactive clones were identified by sequencing pre-transplant mixed lymphocyte reaction products and comparing these products with unstimulated pre-transplant donor and recipient T cells. The cohort enrolled about two dozen intestinal transplant recipients, one of whom was a retransplant, and 3 patients without pretransplant specimens were excluded. Donor T cell macrochimerism was defined as a peak of at least 4% donor T cells among recipient peripheral blood mononuclear cells. Instead of going to the commercial service, samples from a few later patients were sequenced in-house on an Illumina MiSeq and processed with MiXCR. Points the paper makes about the study in general: Peak levels of circulating GvH clones were associated with declines in HvG clones early after transplant. GvH clones turned up in recipient bone marrow, with some appearing earlier in ileal mucosa or blood, a pattern consistent with an intestinal mucosal origin. Patients with donor T cell macrochimerism had high GvH to HvG T cell clonal ratios in their allografts. Conclusions were limited by the relatively low number and heterogeneity of intestinal transplant patients.

The rearranged segments are TRBV12-5 and TRBJ1-2; 5 matching bases give a weak D call of TRBD1. The starting material was unstimulated CD8+ T cells sorted from spleen or lymph node cells, obtained before intestinal transplant. This sequence originates from a human donor who received an intestinal transplant. The CDR3: CASGWRTGGYGYTF. The nucleotides are TGTGCTAGTGGTTGGAGAACAGGCGGTTATGGCTACACCTTC.